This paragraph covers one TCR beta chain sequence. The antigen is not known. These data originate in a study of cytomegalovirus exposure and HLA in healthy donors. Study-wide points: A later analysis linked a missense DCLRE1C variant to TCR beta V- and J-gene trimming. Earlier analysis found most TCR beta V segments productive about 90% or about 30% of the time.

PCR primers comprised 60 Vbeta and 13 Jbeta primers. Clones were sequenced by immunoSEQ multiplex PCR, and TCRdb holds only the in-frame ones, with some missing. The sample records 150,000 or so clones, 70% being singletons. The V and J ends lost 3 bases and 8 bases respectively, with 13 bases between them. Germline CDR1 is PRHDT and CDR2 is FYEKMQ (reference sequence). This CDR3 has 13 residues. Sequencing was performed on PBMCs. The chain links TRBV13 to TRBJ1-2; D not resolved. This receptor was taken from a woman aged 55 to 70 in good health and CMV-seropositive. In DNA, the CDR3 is TGTGCCAGCAGCTTCGGGGAGAAAAGGGGCTACACCTTC. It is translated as CASSFGEKRGYTF. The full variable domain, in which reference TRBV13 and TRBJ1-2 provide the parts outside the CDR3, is AAGVIQSPRHLIKEKRETATLKCYPIPRHDTVYWYQQGPGQDPQFLISFYEKMQSDKGSIPDRFSAQQFSDYHSELNMSSLELGDSALYFCASSFGEKRGYTFGSGTRLTVV.